This T cell receptor (beta chain) was identified in a study of identical twins. Notes on this clonotype: No antigen is known for it.

One entry per CDR3 protein results from TCRdb running MiXCR on the 5' RACE reads. Among around 650,000 distinct CDR3 sequences listed, around 7.4% were seen once. General study points: Within beta out-of-frame sequences, the excess sharing observed between twins was weaker. Memory repertoires showed no such pattern, whereas abundant cord blood beta clonotypes carried fewer insertions. There was more out-of-frame TCR alpha sharing in monozygotic twins than models estimated. In zero-insertion analyses, partial confounding could arise from invariant MAIT and iNKT cells.

Trimming removed 0 bases from V and 0 bases from J, with 12 bases in between. There are 17 residues in the CDR3. Germline V gene lookup returns CDR1 MGHRA and CDR2 YSYEKL. Separately, the same data were catalogued under a study of yellow fever vaccine responses in identical twins.

This chain joins TRBV4-1 and TRBJ1-5; D gene uncertain. The sample consisted of PBMCs. This TCR derives from a woman between 18 and 29 years old in good health. The CDR3 protein is CASSQDAGSNSNQPQHF. The DNA of the CDR3 is TGCGCCAGCAGCCAAGACGCGGGGTCGAATAGCAATCAGCCCCAGCATTTT.